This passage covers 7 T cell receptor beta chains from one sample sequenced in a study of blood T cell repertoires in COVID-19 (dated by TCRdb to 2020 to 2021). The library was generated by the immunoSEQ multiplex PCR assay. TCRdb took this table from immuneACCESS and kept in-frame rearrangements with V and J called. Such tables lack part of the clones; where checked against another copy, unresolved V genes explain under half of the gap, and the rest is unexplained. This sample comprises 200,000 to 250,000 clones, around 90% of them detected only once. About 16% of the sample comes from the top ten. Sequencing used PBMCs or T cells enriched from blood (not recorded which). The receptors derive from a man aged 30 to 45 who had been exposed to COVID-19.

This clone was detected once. The CDR3 DNA reads as TGTGCCAGCAGCAGCGCGGTCTCTGGAAACACCATATATTTT. Its translation: CASSSAVSGNTIYF. The V gene is TRBV9, the J gene TRBJ1-3; D gene unclear. This CDR3 is 14 amino acids long. The V end was cut by 4 bases, the J end by 0 bases, with 8 bases between. Germline loops: CDR1 SGDLS, CDR2 YYNGEE.

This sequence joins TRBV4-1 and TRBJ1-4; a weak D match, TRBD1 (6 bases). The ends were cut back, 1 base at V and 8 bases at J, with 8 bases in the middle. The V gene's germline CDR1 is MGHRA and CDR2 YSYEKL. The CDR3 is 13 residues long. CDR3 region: CASSQVQGEKLFF. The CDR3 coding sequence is TGCGCCAGCAGCCAAGTCCAGGGGGAAAAACTGTTTTTT.

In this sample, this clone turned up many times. The CDR3 DNA reads TGCGCCAGCAGCTCACCTTACAGGGTACAAGAGACCCAGTACTTC. This translates into CASSSPYRVQETQYF. The chain uses TRBV5-1 and TRBJ2-5; perhaps TRBD1 as D (6 bases). Trimming took 3 bases from V and 2 from J, leaving 14 bases between them. In germline, CDR1 is SGHRS, CDR2 YFSETQ. This CDR3 region has 15 residues.

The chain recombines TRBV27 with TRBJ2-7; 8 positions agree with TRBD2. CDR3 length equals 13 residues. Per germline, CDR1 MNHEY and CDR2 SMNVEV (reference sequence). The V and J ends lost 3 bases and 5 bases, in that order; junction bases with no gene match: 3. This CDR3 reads CASSFPGGDEQYF. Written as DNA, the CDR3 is TGTGCCAGCAGTTTCCCCGGGGGGGACGAGCAGTACTTC.

Written as DNA, the CDR3 is TGTGCCAGCAGCCAAGTTAGGGGGTTACAAGAGACCCAGTACTTC. Its translation is CASSQVRGLQETQYF. This chain links TRBV3-1 (or the pseudogene TRBV3-2) with TRBJ2-5; D might be TRBD1 (6 bases). The CDR3 is 15 residues long. Germline V gives CDR1 LGHDT, CDR2 YNNKEL (reference sequence). Trimming left V 1 base short and J 2 bases short, with 11 bases between.

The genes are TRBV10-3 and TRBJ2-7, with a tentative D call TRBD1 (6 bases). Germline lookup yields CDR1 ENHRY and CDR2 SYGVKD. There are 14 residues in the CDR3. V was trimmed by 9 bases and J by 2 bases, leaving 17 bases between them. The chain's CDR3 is CAIGPTGRTYEQYF. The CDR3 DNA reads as TGTGCCATTGGGCCGACAGGTCGTACCTACGAGCAGTACTTC.

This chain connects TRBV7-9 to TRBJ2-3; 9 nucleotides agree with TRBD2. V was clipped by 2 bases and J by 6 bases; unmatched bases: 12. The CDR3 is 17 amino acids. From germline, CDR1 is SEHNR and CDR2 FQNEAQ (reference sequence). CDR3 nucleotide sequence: TGTGCCAGCAGCTTAAGGCTAGCGGGGATCTCCGGCGATACGCAGTATTTT. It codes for CASSLRLAGISGDTQYF. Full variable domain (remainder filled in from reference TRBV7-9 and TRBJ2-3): DTGVSQNPRHKITKRGQNVTFRCDPISEHNRLYWYRQTLGQGPEFLTYFQNEAQLEKSRLLSDRFSAERPKGSFSTLEIQRTEQGDSAMYLCASSLRLAGISGDTQYFGPGTRLTVL.